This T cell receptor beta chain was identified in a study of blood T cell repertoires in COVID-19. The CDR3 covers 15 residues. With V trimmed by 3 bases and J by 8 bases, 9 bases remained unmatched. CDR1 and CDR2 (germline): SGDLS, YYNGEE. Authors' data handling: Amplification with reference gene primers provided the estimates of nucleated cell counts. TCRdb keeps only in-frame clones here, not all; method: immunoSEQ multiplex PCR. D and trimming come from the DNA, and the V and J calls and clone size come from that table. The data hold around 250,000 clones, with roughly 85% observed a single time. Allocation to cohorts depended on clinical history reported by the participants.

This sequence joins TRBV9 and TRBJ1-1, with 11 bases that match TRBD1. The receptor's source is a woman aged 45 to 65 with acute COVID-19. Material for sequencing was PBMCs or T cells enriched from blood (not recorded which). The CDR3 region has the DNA TGTGCCAGCAGCGGACCCGGGACAGGGGGAGTCGAAGCTTTCTTT. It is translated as CASSGPGTGGVEAFF.